What follows are 23 T cell receptor beta chains derived from one specimen sequenced in a study of PD-L1 blockade in urothelial cancer. Sequenced by immunoSEQ multiplex PCR; TCRdb stores in-frame clones only, minus some. The sample lists some 45,000 clones, approximately 88% occurring once. Sequencing used PBMCs, obtained around atezolizumab (anti-PD-L1) treatment. All receptors come from an older man with urothelial cancer.

By its share, this clone is large. The CDR3 loop is CASSVLGQGALANTGELFF. The CDR3 DNA follows: TGTGCCAGCAGCGTACTAGGACAGGGGGCCCTCGCGAACACCGGGGAGCTGTTTTTT. The rearrangement links TRBV7-8 to TRBJ2-2; 11 bases are a match to TRBD1. The CDR3 sequence is 19 residues long. In germline, CDR1 is SGHVS, CDR2 FQNEAQ. The V segment lost 5 bases and the J segment 0 bases; nucleotides outside the gene matches: 11.

The V gene is TRBV6-5, the J gene TRBJ1-1; D is uncertain. The CDR3 is 12 amino acids. V lost 6 bases to trimming and J lost 7 bases, with 12 bases between them. Germline V gene sequence: CDR1 MNHEY, CDR2 SVGAGI. The CDR3 nucleotides read TGTGCCAGCAGGCGGGGTCTGGATGAAGCTTTCTTT. Its translation is CASRRGLDEAFF.

CDR3 loop: CASSPDRGEAFF. The CDR3 nucleotides are TGTGCCAGCAGCCCGGACAGGGGCGAGGCTTTCTTT. The chain carries TRBV11-2 and TRBJ1-1; 9 positions agree with TRBD1. Germline values: CDR1 SGHAT, CDR2 FQNNGV. CDR3 length equals 12 residues. The V and J ends lost 5 bases and 11 bases, in that order; junction bases with no gene match: 6.

V gene TRBV10-1 combines with J gene TRBJ2-1, with 10 bases lining up with TRBD2. This CDR3 is built from 15 residues. V trimming: 7 bases; J trimming: 5 bases; junction bases outside the gene matches: 8. CDR1 and CDR2 (germline): WNHNN, SYGVQD (reference sequence). For the CDR3, the DNA is TGCGCCAGCAAACCTAGCGGGAGAGGGAACAATGAGCAGTTCTTC. Its translation: CASKPSGRGNNEQFF.

This sequence joins TRBV11-2 and TRBJ2-5, with D possibly being TRBD2 (6 bases). This CDR3 contains 17 residues. Trimming took off 1 base at V and 1 base at J, with 16 bases between the two ends. Per germline, CDR1 SGHAT and CDR2 FQNNGV. DNA for the CDR3: TGTGCCAGCAGCTTAGGGCGCGGGGTGGCCTCCCAAGAGACCCAGTACTTC. This sequence encodes CASSLGRGVASQETQYF.

This chain links TRBV5-1 with TRBJ2-3; 7 nucleotides agree with TRBD1. The CDR3 runs 14 residues. The V and J ends lost 1 base and 6 bases, in that order; junction bases with no gene match: 5. Germline loops: CDR1 SGHRS, CDR2 YFSETQ. The CDR3 loop reads CASSLQGVLDTQYF. The CDR3 DNA is TGCGCCAGCAGCTTGCAGGGGGTGTTGGATACGCAGTATTTT.

The chain recombines TRBV28 with TRBJ2-1, with TRBD2 identical over 15 bases. Germline CDR1 reads MDHEN; CDR2 reads SYDVKM. The junction had 4 bases not matched to a gene; V was cut back by 2 bases and J by 8 bases. The CDR3 runs to 16 residues. Here the CDR3 reads CASSLAGLAGGDEQFF. CDR3 nucleotide sequence: TGTGCCAGCAGTTTAGCGGGACTAGCGGGAGGTGATGAGCAGTTCTTC.

The CDR3 DNA reads as TGTGCCAGCAGTTACCCACAGGGGGCGCGGTACGAGCAGTACTTC. As protein: CASSYPQGARYEQYF. J is TRBJ2-7 and V is TRBV6-6; 9 bases line up with TRBD1. The junction had 6 bases not matched to a gene; V was cut back by 2 bases and J by 4 bases. Germline V gene lookup returns CDR1 MNHNY and CDR2 SVGAGI (reference sequence). This CDR3 contains 15 residues.

This clone was detected only once. One end of the junction varies from germline; a read error may be responsible. The V call is TRBV4-2, the J call TRBJ2-3; TRBD2 aligns across 8 bases. The CDR3 length is 15 residues. The germline V gene has CDR1 LGHNA and CDR2 YNFKEQ. The CDR3 loop reads CASSQGLAGTNTQYF. In DNA form, the CDR3 reads TGTGCCAGCAGCCAAGGTCTAGCGGGCACAAATACGCAGTATTTT.

The genes are TRBV27 and TRBJ2-7, with 8 nucleotides matching TRBD2. The CDR3 extends over 14 amino acids. J was trimmed by 3 bases and V by 5 bases; bases with no gene match: 6. CDR1 MNHEY and CDR2 SMNVEV come from the germline V gene (reference sequence). In DNA, the CDR3 is TGTGCCAGCAGTAGGGGACTAGACAGCTACGAGCAGTACTTC. It specifies CASSRGLDSYEQYF.

V gene TRBV5-1 combines with J gene TRBJ2-1, with D perhaps matching TRBD1 (6 bases). Per germline, CDR1 SGHRS and CDR2 YFSETQ. The CDR3 loop spans 15 amino acids. Trimming cost V 0 bases and J 1 base, with 8 bases left between them. The CDR3 loop reads CASSLDRASYNEQFF. CDR3 nucleotide sequence: TGCGCCAGCAGCTTGGACAGGGCTTCCTACAATGAGCAGTTCTTC.

The chain links TRBV4-1 to TRBJ1-2, with 8 bases matching TRBD1. CDR3 length: 15 amino acids. Per germline, CDR1 MGHRA and CDR2 YSYEKL. Trimming removed 5 bases from V and 7 bases from J; junction bases left unmatched: 12. The CDR3 DNA reads as TGCGCCAGCAGCTATTTTTCCCAGGGGGCCACTGGCTACACCTTC. Amino acids: CASSYFSQGATGYTF.

The chain carries TRBV5-6 and TRBJ2-1; TRBD2 aligns across 9 bases. The CDR3 consists of 13 residues. Germline V lookup: CDR1 SGHDT, CDR2 YYEEEE. Losses at the gene ends were 2 bases for V and 15 bases for J; bases not matched to a gene: 9. CDR3 sequence (DNA): TGTGCCAGCAGCTTAACCTTAGCGGGAGTCCCGTTCTTC. It is translated as CASSLTLAGVPFF.

The J gene is TRBJ2-1, the V gene TRBV2, with D unclear. Trimming stripped 0 bases from V and 9 bases from J, with 9 bases between. CDR3 length: 13 amino acids. Germline V lookup: CDR1 SNHLY, CDR2 FYNNEI. The CDR3 loop reads CASSEARSSEQFF. CDR3 nucleotides: TGTGCCAGCAGTGAAGCGCGGAGCAGTGAGCAGTTCTTC.

This clone was counted only a few times. The rearrangement uses TRBV5-1 and TRBJ2-1, with 10 bases lining up with TRBD1. Trimming at V came to 3 bases and at J to 2 bases, leaving 2 bases not matched to a gene. The germline V gene encodes CDR1 SGHRS and CDR2 YFSETQ. This CDR3 is built from 15 residues. The CDR3 nucleotides are TGCGCCAGCAGCTCCGGACAGGGGGCCTACAATGAGCAGTTCTTC. This translates into CASSSGQGAYNEQFF.

V is TRBV7-9 and J is TRBJ2-1; the D is unclear. Trimming shortened V by 2 bases and J by 4 bases, and 12 bases separated the two germline ends. Germline V CDR1 and CDR2: SEHNR, FQNEAQ (reference sequence). The CDR3 runs 15 residues. The DNA of the CDR3 is TGTGCCAGCAGCTTATACCTAGACCTTTACAATGAGCAGTTCTTC. It specifies CASSLYLDLYNEQFF.

The rearrangement joins TRBV5-4 to TRBJ1-2, with 7 bases aligning to TRBD1. Germline assignment: CDR1 SGHNT and CDR2 YYREEE (reference sequence). Trimming cost V 4 bases and J 5 bases; bases outside gene matches: 8. The CDR3 totals 14 residues. In nucleotides, the CDR3 is TGTGCCAGCAGCCAACCCACAGGGGCATATGGCTACACCTTC. It translates to CASSQPTGAYGYTF. The variable domain in full, with the rest retrieved from reference TRBV5-4 and TRBJ1-2, is ETGVTQSPTHLIKTRGQQVTLRCSSQSGHNTVSWYQQALGQGPQFIFQYYREEENGRGNFPPRFSGLQFPNYSSELNVNALELDDSALYLCASSQPTGAYGYTFGSGTRLTVV.

The chain carries TRBV7-9 and TRBJ1-1; 10 bases agree with TRBD1. Germline V gene sequence: CDR1 SEHNR, CDR2 FQNEAQ (reference sequence). The trim removed 5 bases at V and 7 bases at J, leaving 4 bases unmatched. This CDR3 has 13 residues. The CDR3: CASSQTGGLEAFF. The CDR3 DNA follows: TGTGCCAGCAGCCAGACAGGGGGCCTTGAAGCTTTCTTT.

The chain uses TRBV6-5 and TRBJ2-4; D uncertain. Germline-derived CDR1 and CDR2 are MNHEY and SVGAGI. This CDR3 is built from 13 residues. Trimming removed 5 bases from V and 8 bases from J, with 13 bases in between. This CDR3 reads CASSPPPRDIQYF. The CDR3 DNA reads TGTGCCAGCAGTCCCCCTCCTAGAGACATTCAGTACTTC.

V and J are TRBV29-1 and TRBJ1-1; D is ambiguous. The CDR3 spans 13 residues. V was trimmed by 7 bases and J by 2 bases, leaving 14 bases between them. Germline loops: CDR1 SQVTM, CDR2 ANQGSEA. The CDR3 nucleotides read TGCAGCGCCATCAAAAGGAGCAACACTGAAGCTTTCTTT. Its translation is CSAIKRSNTEAFF.

The rearrangement uses TRBV11-2 and TRBJ2-7; 8 nucleotides match TRBD1. CDR3 length: 13 amino acids. Germline assignment: CDR1 SGHAT and CDR2 FQNNGV. V was clipped by 5 bases and J by 3 bases; unmatched bases: 3. Written as DNA, the CDR3 is TGTGCCAGCAGCACCGGACAGGGCTACGAGCAGTACTTC. Protein sequence: CASSTGQGYEQYF.

V gene TRBV30 combines with J gene TRBJ2-3; possible D gene TRBD1, 5 bases. V was pared by 2 bases and J by 4 bases, with 7 bases between. Germline lookup yields CDR1 GTSNPN and CDR2 SVGIG (reference sequence). The CDR3 spans 12 residues. The CDR3 is CAWSLGADTQYF. In nucleotides, the CDR3 is TGTGCCTGGAGTCTAGGGGCAGATACGCAGTATTTT.

A note on this clone: In the same sample, other DNA sequences code for this CDR3. The genes are TRBV30 and TRBJ2-7, with 10 bases fitting TRBD2. Germline trimming cut 3 bases from V and 1 base from J; bases unmatched to any gene: 0. Germline assignment: CDR1 GTSNPN and CDR2 SVGIG (reference sequence). The length of the CDR3 is 13 residues. CDR3 residues: CAWRLAGSYEQYF. Written as DNA, the CDR3 is TGTGCCTGGAGACTAGCGGGATCCTACGAGCAGTACTTC.